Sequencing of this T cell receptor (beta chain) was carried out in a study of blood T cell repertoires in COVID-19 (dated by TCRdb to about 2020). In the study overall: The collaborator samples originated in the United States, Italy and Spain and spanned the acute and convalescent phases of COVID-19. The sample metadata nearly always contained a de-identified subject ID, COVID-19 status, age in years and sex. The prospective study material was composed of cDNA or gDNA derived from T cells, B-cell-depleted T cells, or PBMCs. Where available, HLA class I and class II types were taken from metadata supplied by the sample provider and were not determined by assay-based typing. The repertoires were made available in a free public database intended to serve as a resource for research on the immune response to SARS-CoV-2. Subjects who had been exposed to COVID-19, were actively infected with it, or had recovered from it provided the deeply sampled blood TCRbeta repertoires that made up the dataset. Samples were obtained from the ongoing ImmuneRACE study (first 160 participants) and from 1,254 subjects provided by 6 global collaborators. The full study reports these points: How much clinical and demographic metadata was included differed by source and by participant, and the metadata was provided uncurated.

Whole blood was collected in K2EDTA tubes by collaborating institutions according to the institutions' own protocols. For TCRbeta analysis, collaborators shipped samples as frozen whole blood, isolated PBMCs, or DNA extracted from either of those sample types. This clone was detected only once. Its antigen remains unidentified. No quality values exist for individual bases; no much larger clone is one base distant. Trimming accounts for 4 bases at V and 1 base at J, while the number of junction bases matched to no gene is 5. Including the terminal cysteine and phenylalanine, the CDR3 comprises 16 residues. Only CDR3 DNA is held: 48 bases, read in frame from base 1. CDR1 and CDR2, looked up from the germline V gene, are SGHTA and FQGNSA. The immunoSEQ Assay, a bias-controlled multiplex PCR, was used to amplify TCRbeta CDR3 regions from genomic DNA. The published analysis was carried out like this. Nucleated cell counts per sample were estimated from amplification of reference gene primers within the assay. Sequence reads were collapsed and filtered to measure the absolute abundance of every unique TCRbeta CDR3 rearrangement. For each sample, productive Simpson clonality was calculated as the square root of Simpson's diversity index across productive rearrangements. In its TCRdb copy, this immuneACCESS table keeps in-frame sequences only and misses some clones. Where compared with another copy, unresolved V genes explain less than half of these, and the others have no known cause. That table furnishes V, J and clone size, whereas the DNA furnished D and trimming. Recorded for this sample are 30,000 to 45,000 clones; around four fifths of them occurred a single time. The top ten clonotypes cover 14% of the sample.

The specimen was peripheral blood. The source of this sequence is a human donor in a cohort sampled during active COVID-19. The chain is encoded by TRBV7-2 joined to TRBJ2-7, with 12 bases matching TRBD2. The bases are TGTGCCAGCAGCTCACCGGGACTAGCGGGTTCCTACGAGCAGTACTTC. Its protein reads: CASSSPGLAGSYEQYF.